This T cell receptor (beta chain) was found in a study of T cells in Graves' hyperthyroidism and ophthalmopathy. Across the study: The blood sample was taken at first diagnosis, before treatment began.

This CDR3 contains 16 residues. With V trimmed by 6 bases and J by 4 bases, 9 bases remained unmatched. CDR1 is SGHVS and CDR2 is FNYEAQ in the germline V gene. With respect to this clonotype: Antigen unknown.

There were TCR beta CDR3 regions amplified from RNA transcripts. A first-round RT-PCR of the TCR CDR3 used the HTBI primer set. TCRdb re-called the multiplex PCR reads through MiXCR, storing one row per CDR3 protein. The data show some 320,000 distinct CDR3 sequences, roughly an eighth seen once. General study results and limits: Stable hyperthyroidism was separated from ophthalmopathy by a model based on 13 V-J features.

The sequence was collected from a woman aged 40 to 55 with Graves' ophthalmopathy. The source material was blood. The chain recombines TRBV7-6 with TRBJ2-1; TRBD1 agrees at 10 bases. The CDR3 protein is CASSLRTGGTYNEQFF. CDR3 nucleotide sequence: TGTGCCAGCAGTCTAAGGACAGGGGGGACTTACAATGAGCAGTTCTTC.